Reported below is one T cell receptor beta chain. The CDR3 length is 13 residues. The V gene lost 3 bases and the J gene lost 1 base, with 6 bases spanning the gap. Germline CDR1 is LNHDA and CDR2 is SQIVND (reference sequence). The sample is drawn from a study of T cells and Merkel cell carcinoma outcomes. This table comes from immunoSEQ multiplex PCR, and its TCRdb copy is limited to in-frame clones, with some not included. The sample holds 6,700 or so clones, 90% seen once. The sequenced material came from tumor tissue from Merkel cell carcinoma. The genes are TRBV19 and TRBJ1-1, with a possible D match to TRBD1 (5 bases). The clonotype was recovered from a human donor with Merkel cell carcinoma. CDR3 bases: TGTGCCAGTAGTATGCAGGGGAACACTGAAGCTTTCTTT. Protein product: CASSMQGNTEAFF.